The 25 T cell receptor beta chains below all came from one sample that was sequenced in a study of shared clonotypes between healthy human individuals. The naive CD8 population came from CD45RO-negative cells selected for CCR7, without terminally differentiated effector memory CD45RA+ cells. Repertoires were generated with immunoSEQ multiplex PCR, while TCRdb's copy carries only in-frame clones and drops some. The sample contains some 2 million clones, approximately 94% of which appear only once. Sequencing was done on a sample of naive CD8+ T cells sorted from blood. These receptors were taken from a man in his late teens or twenties in good health.

V is TRBV5-6 and J is TRBJ2-7, with 9 bases that match TRBD1. Unmatched junction bases numbered 8, after V lost 1 base and J lost 6 bases. Germline values: CDR1 SGHDT, CDR2 YYEEEE. The CDR3 has 15 amino acids. In DNA form, the CDR3 reads TGTGCCAGCAGCTTGAGCTGGACAGGGGAATCCGAGCAGTACTTC. Residues: CASSLSWTGESEQYF.

This chain connects TRBV27 to TRBJ2-2, with TRBD2 as a possible D gene (6 bases). The germline CDR1 and CDR2 sequences are MNHEY and SMNVEV (reference sequence). This CDR3 region has 15 residues. V was clipped by 5 bases and J by 5 bases, with 15 bases between them. CDR3 coding DNA: TGTGCCAGCAGTATTTCGGGGGAAGGTACCGGGGAGCTGTTTTTT. Amino acids: CASSISGEGTGELFF.

In its sample, this clone was seen a few times. The chain employs TRBV10-2 and TRBJ1-6; D not resolved. V was pared by 3 bases and J by 9 bases, with 15 bases between. Per germline, CDR1 WSHSY and CDR2 SAAADI. CDR3 length equals 15 residues. Written as DNA, the CDR3 is TGCGCCAGCAGTGAAGTCGGAGAAATTGGTTCACCCCTCCACTTT. Its protein is CASSEVGEIGSPLHF.

V is TRBV30 and J is TRBJ1-5; a possible D gene is TRBD1 (5 bases). V was pared by 0 bases and J by 3 bases, with 12 bases between. CDR3 length: 15 residues. CDR1 is GTSNPN and CDR2 is SVGIG in the germline V gene (reference sequence). The CDR3 DNA reads as TGTGCCTGGAGTGTTCGAGGACACCTCAATCAGCCCCAGCATTTT. Translated, it gives CAWSVRGHLNQPQHF.

A word on this clone: The same CDR3 is also encoded by other DNA sequences in this sample. J is TRBJ2-3 and V is TRBV27; no clear D. From germline, CDR1 is MNHEY and CDR2 SMNVEV (reference sequence). With 5 bases removed from V and 0 bases from J, the gap between germline ends came to 9 bases. CDR3 size: 14 residues. The DNA of the CDR3 is TGTGCCAGCAGTCCCCTTCCTAGCACAGATACGCAGTATTTT. This translates into CASSPLPSTDTQYF.

This chain connects TRBV19 to TRBJ1-1; weak D call: TRBD1 (6 bases). Per germline, CDR1 LNHDA and CDR2 SQIVND (reference sequence). This CDR3 has 14 amino acids. Trimming took 11 bases from V and 1 from J, leaving 17 bases between them. The CDR3 coding sequence is TGTGCCGCGAGGTGGGGGGCAGCGAACACTGAAGCTTTCTTT. The encoded protein is CAARWGAANTEAFF.

The CDR3 DNA is TGTGCCAGCAGCTTAGGTTGGGGGCTCGGAGATACGCAGTATTTT. Its translation is CASSLGWGLGDTQYF. The rearrangement links TRBV7-9 to TRBJ2-3; maybe TRBD1 (6 bases). This CDR3 is 15 amino acids long. Germline lookup yields CDR1 SEHNR and CDR2 FQNEAQ (reference sequence). With 1 base removed from V and 5 bases from J, the gap between germline ends came to 13 bases.

The chain links TRBV4-3 to TRBJ2-1; TRBD1 matches at 8 bases. V lost 3 bases and J lost 4; bases outside the gene matches: 2. The CDR3 spans 14 residues. Germline CDR1 and CDR2: LGHNA and YSLEER. CDR3 loop: CASSQGQVYNEQFF. The CDR3 DNA sequence: TGCGCCAGCAGCCAGGGACAGGTTTACAATGAGCAGTTCTTC.

This chain joins TRBV19 and TRBJ2-7, with a tentative D call TRBD2 (5 bases). The length of the CDR3 is 15 residues. Germline V CDR1 and CDR2: LNHDA, SQIVND (reference sequence). With 5 bases removed from V and 0 bases from J, the gap between germline ends came to 14 bases. The DNA of the CDR3 is TGTGCCAGTAGTCCAGAACTAGGGAGCTCCTACGAGCAGTACTTC. This gives the protein CASSPELGSSYEQYF.

This clone was seen once. Other DNA sequences of this sample code for an identical CDR3. The rearrangement uses TRBV5-1 and TRBJ2-7, with D unclear. Trimming shortened V by 0 bases and J by 6 bases, and 4 bases separated the two germline ends. The germline V gene encodes CDR1 SGHRS and CDR2 YFSETQ. CDR3 length: 11 residues. The CDR3 reads CASSLGGEQYF. DNA for the CDR3: TGCGCCAGCAGCTTGGGCGGCGAGCAGTACTTC.

With respect to this clone: Within the sample, other DNA sequences also encode this same CDR3. The chain carries TRBV14 and TRBJ2-7; no reliable D call. There are 13 residues in the CDR3. Germline V gives CDR1 SGHDN, CDR2 FVKESK. Trimming left V 1 base short and J 3 bases short, with 7 bases between. CDR3 DNA: TGTGCCAGCAGCCAAGGCTGGGGCTACGAGCAGTACTTC. Encoded protein: CASSQGWGYEQYF. Together with reference TRBV14 and TRBJ2-7, the CDR3 gives the full variable domain: EAGVTQFPSHSVIEKGQTVTLRCDPISGHDNLYWYRRVMGKEIKFLLHFVKESKQDESGMPNNRFLAERTGGTYSTLKVQPAELEDSGVYFCASSQGWGYEQYFGPGTRLTVT.

The chain employs TRBV19 and TRBJ1-2; 9 nucleotides agree with TRBD1. The CDR3 runs 15 residues. Trimming removed 4 bases from V and 5 bases from J; junction bases left unmatched: 8. The germline V gene encodes CDR1 LNHDA and CDR2 SQIVND (reference sequence). The CDR3 spells CASSTRPGTGYGYTF. CDR3 DNA sequence: TGTGCCAGTAGTACCAGACCAGGGACAGGGTATGGCTACACCTTC.

The rearrangement uses TRBV4-1 and TRBJ2-7; D is possibly TRBD2 (6 bases). The ends were cut back, 1 base at V and 2 bases at J, with 9 bases in the middle. The germline V gene encodes CDR1 MGHRA and CDR2 YSYEKL. The CDR3 runs 14 residues. CDR3 region: CASSQGDWAYEQYF. The CDR3 bases are TGCGCCAGCAGCCAAGGGGACTGGGCCTACGAGCAGTACTTC.

On this clone itself: The same CDR3 arises from other DNA sequences in this sample as well. J is TRBJ1-4 and V is TRBV7-9; TRBD1 is a possible D gene (6 bases). Germline CDR1 and CDR2: SEHNR and FQNEAQ (reference sequence). CDR3 length: 14 amino acids. Trimming cost V 5 bases and J 0 bases, with 7 bases left between them. This CDR3 reads CASSRTATNEKLFF. CDR3 nucleotides: TGTGCCAGCAGCCGGACAGCAACTAATGAAAAACTGTTTTTT.

V gene TRBV2 combines with J gene TRBJ1-2; D gene uncertain. The V gene's germline CDR1 is SNHLY and CDR2 FYNNEI. The CDR3 is 14 residues long. Trimming cost V 4 bases and J 4 bases, with 13 bases left between them. CDR3: CASSGSDGLYGYTF. DNA of the CDR3: TGTGCCAGCAGTGGGTCGGACGGACTCTATGGCTACACCTTC.

V is TRBV9 and J is TRBJ1-6; D perhaps matches TRBD1 (6 bases). There are 15 residues in the CDR3. Germline CDR1 SGDLS, CDR2 YYNGEE. Trimming cost V 2 bases and J 5 bases, with 11 bases left between them. The CDR3 DNA reads as TGTGCCAGCAGCGTCTACAGGGATCATAATTCACCCCTCCACTTT. Protein: CASSVYRDHNSPLHF.

The chain uses TRBV11-2 and TRBJ1-1; TRBD1 matches 9 bases. The CDR3 has 13 amino acids. The J segment lost 1 base and the V segment lost 8 bases, leaving 2 bases of the junction unmatched. Germline assignment: CDR1 SGHAT and CDR2 FQNNGV. DNA for the CDR3: TGTGCCAGCCAGACAGGGGGGAACACTGAAGCTTTCTTT. The encoded protein is CASQTGGNTEAFF.

The chain employs TRBV7-9 and TRBJ1-6; 8 bases fit TRBD1. The J segment lost 4 bases and the V segment lost 4 bases, leaving 12 bases of the junction unmatched. Germline V gene sequence: CDR1 SEHNR, CDR2 FQNEAQ (reference sequence). The length of the CDR3 is 18 residues. Written as DNA, the CDR3 is TGTGCCAGCAGCTCGGGACAGGACCCTGGGCCTTATAATTCACCCCTCCACTTT. Translating gives CASSSGQDPGPYNSPLHF.

The V gene is TRBV9, the J gene TRBJ1-4; D is perhaps TRBD1 (6 bases). Germline CDR1 is SGDLS and CDR2 is YYNGEE. This CDR3 is 14 amino acids long. V lost 4 bases, J lost 8 bases, and 15 bases lay in between. CDR3 sequence (DNA): TGTGCCAGCAGCCCGGGACACCCGGACGAAAAACTGTTTTTT. Residues: CASSPGHPDEKLFF. Variable domain in full (rest from reference TRBV9 and TRBJ1-4): DSGVTQTPKHLITATGQRVTLRCSPRSGDLSVYWYQQSLDQGLQFLIQYYNGEERAKGNILERFSAQQFPDLHSELNLSSLELGDSALYFCASSPGHPDEKLFFGSGTQLSVL.

The rearrangement uses TRBV7-6 and TRBJ2-7; 10 bases match TRBD2. Trimming at V came to 3 bases and at J to 11 bases, leaving 13 bases not matched to a gene. This CDR3 has 15 amino acids. Germline CDR1 SGHVS, CDR2 FNYEAQ. The CDR3 DNA is TGTGCCAGCAGCTTTGAGCGGGAGGGCCACGGAGAAAAGTACTTC. It translates to CASSFEREGHGEKYF. The variable domain in full, with the rest retrieved from reference TRBV7-6 and TRBJ2-7, is GAGVSQSPRYKVTKRGQDVALRCDPISGHVSLYWYRQALGQGPEFLTYFNYEAQQDKSGLPNDRFSAERPEGSISTLTIQRTEQRDSAMYRCASSFEREGHGEKYFGPGTRLTVT.

The chain uses TRBV7-9 and TRBJ2-5; 7 bases match TRBD1. The ends lost 1 base at V and 4 bases at J; junction bases unmatched: 6. This CDR3 comprises 15 residues. The germline V gene has CDR1 SEHNR and CDR2 FQNEAQ (reference sequence). DNA of the CDR3: TGTGCCAGCAGCTTAGACAGGGGCCTTGCAGAGACCCAGTACTTC. Protein product: CASSLDRGLAETQYF.

The V call is TRBV11-2, the J call TRBJ2-4; 11 nucleotides line up with TRBD1. Germline loops: CDR1 SGHAT, CDR2 FQNNGV. The CDR3 loop spans 15 amino acids. The V segment lost 5 bases and the J segment 4 bases; nucleotides outside the gene matches: 4. CDR3 amino acids: CASSPGQGGKNIQYF. CDR3 in DNA: TGTGCCAGCAGCCCGGGACAGGGGGGAAAAAACATTCAGTACTTC.

The rearrangement joins TRBV27 to TRBJ2-3; TRBD2 matches at 8 bases. The CDR3 length is 15 residues. Per germline, CDR1 MNHEY and CDR2 SMNVEV (reference sequence). The V gene end was trimmed by 3 bases and the J gene end by 0 bases; junction bases not matched to a gene: 2. The CDR3 is CASSLERGSTDTQYF. The CDR3 DNA is TGTGCCAGCAGTTTGGAGCGGGGGAGCACAGATACGCAGTATTTT.

This sequence joins TRBV9 and TRBJ1-2; D remains unclear. The CDR3 runs to 11 residues. V dropped 4 bases and J dropped 8 bases, with 9 bases sitting between them. CDR1 and CDR2 (germline): SGDLS, YYNGEE. CDR3 sequence reads: CASSPLEGYTF. The CDR3 coding sequence is TGTGCCAGCAGCCCCCTCGAAGGCTACACCTTC. Looking up the rest from reference TRBV9 and TRBJ1-2 gives the full variable domain: DSGVTQTPKHLITATGQRVTLRCSPRSGDLSVYWYQQSLDQGLQFLIQYYNGEERAKGNILERFSAQQFPDLHSELNLSSLELGDSALYFCASSPLEGYTFGSGTRLTVV.

The chain combines TRBV30 with TRBJ1-1, with unresolved D. The CDR3 has 13 residues. Trimming removed 4 bases at V and 0 bases at J, with 9 bases between. Germline V gene data show CDR1 as GTSNPN and CDR2 as SVGIG (reference sequence). The CDR3 reads CAWNGVMNTEAFF. Here the CDR3 DNA reads TGTGCCTGGAATGGGGTCATGAACACTGAAGCTTTCTTT.